The clone carrying this TCR beta chain was seen more than once but under ten times. The antigen remains unidentified. The PCR was carried out with 60 Vbeta primers and 13 Jbeta primers. The method was immunoSEQ multiplex PCR; TCRdb's version includes in-frame clones alone and lacks a portion of them. The sample shows around 130,000 clones, roughly 9% of them seen only once. This specimen comes from a study of cytomegalovirus exposure and HLA in healthy donors. Study conclusions and caveats: Some TCR beta chains (164 of them) were listed as cytomegalovirus-associated. Analyzed later, association rates of TCRs varied across HLA loci, with DRB1 most and HLA-C fewest. Under in vitro conditions, three CMV-associated chains were confirmed as specific for CMV antigens.

The germline V gene encodes CDR1 MNHNS and CDR2 SASEGT. The CDR3 length is 15 residues. Trimming removed 7 bases from V and 0 bases from J; junction bases left unmatched: 8. This sequence originates from a middle-aged woman in good health and CMV-seropositive. The chain carries TRBV6-1 and TRBJ2-7; 8 bases align to TRBD1. Sequencing was carried out using PBMCs. In DNA form, the CDR3 reads TGTGCCAGCAAACAGGGGGTATCCGTCTCCTACGAGCAGTACTTC. Translating gives CASKQGVSVSYEQYF.